This TCR beta chain was recorded in a study of blood T cell repertoires in COVID-19. Overall study: T cells, B-cell-depleted T cells, or PBMCs supplied cDNA or gDNA.

Authors' data handling: It was from reference gene primer amplification that nucleated cell counts were estimated. Profiling relied on immunoSEQ multiplex PCR, and the TCRdb table lists in-frame clones only, not all of them. The V and J calls and the clone size are those of that table, but D and trimming were determined from the DNA. Seen here are over 110,000 clones, about 79% observed once, and the top ten hold roughly a tenth. V was pared by 4 bases and J by 4 bases, with 5 bases of the junction left unmatched. Germline CDR1 is MNHEY and CDR2 is SVGEGT. The CDR3 spans 17 residues. The specimen was peripheral blood. The origin of this receptor is a man aged 60 to 75 with active or convalescent COVID-19. This chain uses TRBV6-2 or TRBV6-3 with TRBJ2-1, with TRBD2 matching 15 bases. The DNA of the CDR3 is TGTGCCAGCAGTTGGACTAGCGGGAGGGTCGTATACAATGAGCAGTTCTTC. Residues: CASSWTSGRVVYNEQFF.